This T cell receptor beta chain was obtained from a study of T cell clones after liver transplantation. TCRdb keeps only in-frame clones here, not all; method: immunoSEQ multiplex PCR. Of about 45,000 clones in the sample, more than 70% are singletons; the top ten hold approximately 2.7%. CDR3 size: 16 residues. Trimming removed 3 bases from V and 9 bases from J; junction bases left unmatched: 8. The germline gives CDR1 LGHNA, CDR2 YNFKEQ. The origin of this receptor is a human patient who received a liver transplant. Some T cells may be the graft donor's. The chain employs TRBV4-2 and TRBJ1-6; TRBD1 matches at 10 bases. The input for sequencing was CD4+ T cells from blood, taken 24 months after liver transplant. CDR3 in amino acids: CASSHRQGAGVSPLHF. The CDR3 bases are TGTGCCAGCAGCCACAGACAGGGGGCGGGCGTTTCACCCCTCCACTTT.